This T cell receptor (beta chain) was obtained from a study of cytomegalovirus exposure and HLA in healthy donors. General study findings and limits: Per a later analysis, about 15,000 TCR beta sequences showed association with HLA alleles at 0.05 false discovery rate.

The PCR used 60 Vbeta and 13 Jbeta primers. The repertoire was sequenced with immunoSEQ multiplex PCR; TCRdb's copy has only in-frame clones and lacks some. This sample carries roughly 100,000 clones, over 70% of them seen once, and the ten largest clones take approximately 3.7%. Germline V lookup: CDR1 LNHDA, CDR2 SQIVND (reference sequence). V lost 7 bases to trimming and J lost 0 bases; unmatched junction nucleotides: 7. This CDR3 is 15 amino acids long. Points on this clone: What it binds is unknown.

This TCR was sampled from a man between 50 and 59 years old in good health and CMV-seropositive. The sequenced sample was PBMCs. The chain recombines TRBV19 with TRBJ2-3; 7 bases are a match to TRBD1. The CDR3 spells CASNPGDSSTDTQYF. The CDR3 nucleotides are TGTGCCAGTAACCCCGGGGACAGTAGCACAGATACGCAGTATTTT.